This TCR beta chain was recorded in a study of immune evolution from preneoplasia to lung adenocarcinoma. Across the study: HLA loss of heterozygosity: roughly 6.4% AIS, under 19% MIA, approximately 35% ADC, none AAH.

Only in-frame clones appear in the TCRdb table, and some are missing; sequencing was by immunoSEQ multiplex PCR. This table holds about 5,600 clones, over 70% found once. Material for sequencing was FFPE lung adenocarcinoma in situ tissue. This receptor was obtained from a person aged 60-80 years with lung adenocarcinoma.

CDR3 protein: CASAGQTDYGYTF. CDR3 nucleotide sequence: TGTGCTAGTGCCGGACAGACAGACTATGGCTACACCTTC. V usage is TRBV12-5 and J usage is TRBJ1-2; D may be TRBD1 (6 bases). The V end lost 7 bases, the J end lost 3 bases, and 12 bases lay between the germline ends. In germline, CDR1 is LGHNT, CDR2 FRNRAP. The CDR3 has 13 residues.